The 19 T cell receptor beta chains below come from one sample, sequenced in a study of T cell changes during pregnancy in multiple sclerosis. TCRdb keeps only in-frame clones here, not all; method: immunoSEQ multiplex PCR. The sample lists approximately 64,000 clones, 90% seen once, with approximately 2% in the top ten. The material was peripheral blood, obtained in the second trimester of pregnancy. These receptors were obtained from a female donor in good health, enrolled as a control in a pregnancy study.

This clone was counted a single time. This rearrangement joins TRBV2 to TRBJ1-6; D gene ambiguous. The V end was cut by 4 bases, the J end by 8 bases, with 9 bases between. Germline-derived CDR1 and CDR2 are SNHLY and FYNNEI. The CDR3 consists of 13 residues. The CDR3 here is CASSGEVDSPLHF. The CDR3 DNA reads TGTGCCAGCAGTGGGGAGGTAGATTCACCCCTCCACTTT.

The J gene is TRBJ2-7, the V gene TRBV6-6; D is possibly TRBD2 (5 bases). The CDR3 totals 13 residues. The germline CDR1 and CDR2 sequences are MNHNY and SVGAGI (reference sequence). V lost 6 bases and J 13 bases, leaving 22 bases between the germline ends. The CDR3 DNA is TGTGCCAGCAGCGAACGTCCTGGACTGTTAATTTACTTC. Amino acids: CASSERPGLLIYF.

This clone was observed a few times. The chain recombines TRBV5-5 with TRBJ2-7; D is perhaps TRBD1 (6 bases). The CDR3 has 14 amino acids. The germline V gene has CDR1 SGHKS and CDR2 YYEKEE (reference sequence). V was cut by 0 bases and J by 2 bases, with 9 bases left in between. DNA of the CDR3: TGTGCCAGCAGCTTGGAATGGACAGCCTACGAGCAGTACTTC. Its translation: CASSLEWTAYEQYF. The full variable domain, with the rest looked up from reference TRBV5-5 and TRBJ2-7, is DAGVTQSPTHLIKTRGQQVTLRCSPISGHKSVSWYQQVLGQGPQFIFQYYEKEERGRGNFPDRFSARQFPNYSSELNVNALLLGDSALYLCASSLEWTAYEQYFGPGTRLTVT.

This chain joins TRBV18 and TRBJ1-2, with D possibly matching TRBD1 (6 bases). The CDR3 spans 16 residues. CDR1 is KGHSH and CDR2 is LQKENI in the germline V gene. With 3 bases removed from V and 6 bases from J, the gap between germline ends came to 20 bases. DNA for the CDR3: TGTGCCAGCTCACCTCGAGCGGGGGGCGACTCCCATGGCTACACCTTC. Amino acids: CASSPRAGGDSHGYTF.

V and J are TRBV29-1 and TRBJ1-5, with D uncertain. Trimming removed 0 bases from V and 10 bases from J, with 16 bases in between. The CDR3 loop spans 14 amino acids. The germline gives CDR1 SQVTM, CDR2 ANQGSEA. CDR3 residues: CSVEDLYSHRPQHF. The CDR3 DNA sequence: TGCAGCGTTGAAGATCTTTACTCCCATAGACCCCAGCATTTT.

The chain employs TRBV7-9 and TRBJ2-3; D gene ambiguous. The CDR3 has 13 residues. V shed 7 bases and J shed 4 bases, with 12 bases lying between them. Germline assignment: CDR1 SEHNR and CDR2 FQNEAQ (reference sequence). In nucleotides, the CDR3 is TGTGCCAGCATCAATGTCAGGTCAGATACGCAGTATTTT. Amino acids: CASINVRSDTQYF.

The chain is built from TRBV7-9 and TRBJ2-5; 7 nucleotides line up with TRBD2. CDR1 and CDR2 (germline): SEHNR, FQNEAQ (reference sequence). This CDR3 has 14 residues. With V trimmed by 2 bases and J by 3 bases, 3 bases remained unmatched. The CDR3 spells CASSLRGGEETQYF. DNA for the CDR3: TGTGCCAGCAGCTTAAGGGGAGGGGAAGAGACCCAGTACTTC. The full variable domain, rest sourced from reference TRBV7-9 and TRBJ2-5, is DTGVSQNPRHKITKRGQNVTFRCDPISEHNRLYWYRQTLGQGPEFLTYFQNEAQLEKSRLLSDRFSAERPKGSFSTLEIQRTEQGDSAMYLCASSLRGGEETQYFGPGTRLLVL.

The sample holds one count of this clone. CDR3 region: CASSPGRDTEAFF. The CDR3 DNA reads TGTGCCAGCAGCCCTGGGCGAGACACTGAAGCTTTCTTT. This chain links TRBV7-9 with TRBJ1-1; D gene unclear. CDR1 SEHNR and CDR2 FQNEAQ come from the germline V gene (reference sequence). The V gene lost 5 bases and the J gene lost 3 bases, with 10 bases spanning the gap. This CDR3 has 13 amino acids.

The V and J genes are TRBV28 and TRBJ2-7; D perhaps matches TRBD2 (5 bases). The CDR3 has 17 residues. Germline CDR1 MDHEN, CDR2 SYDVKM. Trimming shortened V by 5 bases and J by 3 bases, and 23 bases separated the two germline ends. CDR3 sequence (DNA): TGTGCCAGCAGTCCCCGTCCCGCGCGGCGGGTGCGCTACGAGCAGTACTTC. This gives the protein CASSPRPARRVRYEQYF.

For the CDR3, the DNA is TGTGCCAGCAGTCCGACAGTTAGCTCCTACAATGAGCAGTTCTTC. It is translated as CASSPTVSSYNEQFF. The chain has TRBV28 and TRBJ2-1, with D possibly being TRBD1 (5 bases). V dropped 5 bases and J dropped 0 bases, with 11 bases sitting between them. CDR1 is MDHEN and CDR2 is SYDVKM in the germline V gene. The CDR3 consists of 15 residues.

This chain uses TRBV13 with TRBJ1-5; 7 bases are shared with TRBD1. V trimming: 4 bases; J trimming: 3 bases; junction bases outside the gene matches: 3. The germline V gene encodes CDR1 PRHDT and CDR2 FYEKMQ (reference sequence). CDR3 length: 14 amino acids. CDR3 sequence reads: CASSSRGPNQPQHF. The DNA for the CDR3 is TGTGCCAGCAGCTCTAGGGGGCCCAATCAGCCCCAGCATTTT.

The chain employs TRBV5-6 and TRBJ2-5; tentative D call: TRBD2 (6 bases). The V end lost 5 bases, the J end lost 2 bases, and 16 bases lay between the germline ends. CDR1 is SGHDT and CDR2 is YYEEEE in the germline V gene. This CDR3 is 15 amino acids long. Here the CDR3 reads CASSYAGILQETQYF. CDR3 DNA sequence: TGTGCCAGCAGTTATGCGGGGATTTTACAAGAGACCCAGTACTTC.

The chain recombines TRBV7-9 with TRBJ1-1, with no clear D. Germline CDR1 is SEHNR and CDR2 is FQNEAQ (reference sequence). Trimming shortened V by 4 bases and J by 1 base, and 10 bases separated the two germline ends. The CDR3 contains 14 residues. In nucleotides, the CDR3 is TGTGCCAGCAGCTCCTACACAGCGAACACTGAAGCTTTCTTT. Amino acids: CASSSYTANTEAFF.

The chain joins TRBV27 to TRBJ2-2; 12 bases match TRBD2. The V gene end was trimmed by 6 bases and the J gene end by 0 bases; junction bases not matched to a gene: 5. This CDR3 spans 17 amino acids. Germline CDR1 MNHEY, CDR2 SMNVEV (reference sequence). In nucleotides, the CDR3 is TGTGCCAGCAGGAACCTAGCGGGGGGGGCGAACACCGGGGAGCTGTTTTTT. It yields the protein CASRNLAGGANTGELFF.

CDR3 coding DNA: TGCGCCAGCAGCCAACTTATTAGGACCGGGAGGAAGCAGTTCTTC. Its protein product is CASSQLIRTGRKQFF. J is TRBJ2-1 and V is TRBV4-1; 7 nucleotides line up with TRBD2. Unmatched junction bases numbered 12, after V lost 2 bases and J lost 11 bases. Germline CDR1 MGHRA, CDR2 YSYEKL. The CDR3 loop spans 15 amino acids.

The chain recombines TRBV9 with TRBJ1-2, with TRBD1 matching 8 bases. The CDR3 runs to 15 residues. Germline assignment: CDR1 SGDLS and CDR2 YYNGEE. V shed 0 bases, J shed 4 bases, and the junction held 5 bases outside the gene matches. Here the CDR3 reads CASSVDSGGFYGYTF. CDR3 sequence (DNA): TGTGCCAGCAGCGTAGATTCAGGGGGCTTCTATGGCTACACCTTC.

Only a few counts were recorded for this clone. V and J are TRBV27 and TRBJ2-7; D unresolved. V was shortened by 7 bases and J by 6 bases, with 4 bases between the two germline ends. The germline V gene has CDR1 MNHEY and CDR2 SMNVEV (reference sequence). The CDR3 is made up of 9 amino acids. The CDR3, as DNA: TGTGCCAGCAAGCCCGAGCAGTACTTC. This sequence encodes CASKPEQYF.

The genes are TRBV13 and TRBJ2-3, with TRBD2 identical over 8 bases. Per germline, CDR1 PRHDT and CDR2 FYEKMQ (reference sequence). This CDR3 has 15 amino acids. V was pared by 5 bases and J by 5 bases, with 9 bases of the junction left unmatched. In DNA form, the CDR3 reads TGTGCCAGCAGCCGCGGGAGGTACCTGGGAGATACGCAGTATTTT. Its protein product is CASSRGRYLGDTQYF.

V is TRBV6-5 and J is TRBJ1-2; no definite D call. This CDR3 has 13 amino acids. Trimming cost V 4 bases and J 4 bases, with 10 bases left between them. Germline V gene data show CDR1 as MNHEY and CDR2 as SVGAGI. The CDR3 loop reads CASSSDTTYGYTF. CDR3 in DNA: TGTGCCAGCAGTTCCGACACCACCTATGGCTACACCTTC.